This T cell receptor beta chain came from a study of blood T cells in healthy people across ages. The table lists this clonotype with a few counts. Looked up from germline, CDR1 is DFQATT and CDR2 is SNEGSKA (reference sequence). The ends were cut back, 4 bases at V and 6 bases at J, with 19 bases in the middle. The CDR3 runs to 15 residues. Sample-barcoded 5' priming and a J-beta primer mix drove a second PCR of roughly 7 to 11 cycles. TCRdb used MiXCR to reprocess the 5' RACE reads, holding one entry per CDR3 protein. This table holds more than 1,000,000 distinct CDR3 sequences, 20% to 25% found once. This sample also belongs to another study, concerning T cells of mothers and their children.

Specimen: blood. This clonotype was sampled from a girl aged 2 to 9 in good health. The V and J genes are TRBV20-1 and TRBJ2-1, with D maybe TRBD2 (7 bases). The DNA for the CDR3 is TGCAGTGCTAACCCGGGGGCGGGAGTGCTCAATGAGCAGTTCTTC. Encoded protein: CSANPGAGVLNEQFF.